The clone carrying this T cell receptor beta chain was observed many times. This specimen comes from a study of T cells in Graves' hyperthyroidism and ophthalmopathy. There were TCR beta CDR3 regions amplified from RNA transcripts. First-round RT-PCR targeting the TCR CDR3 was performed with the HTBI primer set. TCRdb recomputed calls from the multiplex PCR reads with MiXCR, one row per CDR3 protein. The sample consists of about 300,000 distinct CDR3 sequences, roughly 17% of them appearing once. The TCR was taken from a man between 25 and 39 years old with Graves' hyperthyroidism. Sequencing was done on a sample of blood.

CDR3 in amino acids: CASSRYRDGTGELFF. For the CDR3, the DNA is TGTGCCAGTAGTAGGTACAGGGATGGGACCGGGGAGCTGTTTTTT. This chain joins TRBV19 and TRBJ2-2; perhaps TRBD1 as D (6 bases). V was cut by 4 bases and J by 5 bases, with 14 bases left in between. The length of the CDR3 is 15 residues. Per the germline V gene, CDR1 is LNHDA and CDR2 is SQIVND (reference sequence).